This T cell receptor beta chain was sequenced in a study of post-analysis software for immune sequencing data. Study-level findings and limits: TRBV5-6, TRBV5-1 and TRBV20-1 were among four or five TRBV segments more frequent in patients than controls.

Comments on this clonotype: Antigen: not known.

Carried by the TCR beta cDNA libraries were unique molecular identifiers. TCRdb called the PCR reads again in MiXCR, with one record for every CDR3 protein. The sample gives hundreds of thousands of distinct CDR3 sequences, roughly three fifths of which show up once; around 11% is in the top ten. Germline-derived CDR1 and CDR2 are MNHNY and SVGAGI (reference sequence). The CDR3 has 15 residues. The V end lost 5 bases, the J end lost 6 bases, and 19 bases lay between the germline ends. The clonotype originates from a girl aged 2 to 10 with multiple sclerosis. The chain links TRBV6-6 to TRBJ1-2, with D possibly matching TRBD1 (6 bases). The sequenced sample was blood. The CDR3 region is CASSLGTGLWDGYTF. The CDR3 bases are TGTGCCAGCAGTCTGGGAACAGGGTTGTGGGATGGCTACACCTTC.